Following are 3 T cell receptor beta chains from one sample sequenced in a study of cytomegalovirus exposure and HLA in healthy donors. TCRdb keeps only in-frame clones here, not all; method: immunoSEQ multiplex PCR. Here the sample spans tens of thousands of clones, roughly 93% being singletons. The sequencing sample was made of PBMCs. These receptors all come from a man aged 30-40 years in good health and CMV-seronegative.

The V and J genes are TRBV5-8 and TRBJ1-2; no firm D call. V lost 1 base to trimming and J lost 4 bases, with 23 bases between them. CDR3 length: 18 residues. Germline CDR1 and CDR2: SGHTS and YDEGEE. CDR3 loop: CASSLSTRSRAGGYGYTF. CDR3 bases: TGTGCCAGCAGCTTGTCCACCCGGTCGAGGGCTGGAGGCTATGGCTACACCTTC.

A single count supports this clone. The chain couples TRBV2 to TRBJ2-3; D is possibly TRBD1 (6 bases). The CDR3 extends over 12 amino acids. Germline V CDR1 and CDR2: SNHLY, FYNNEI. V was clipped by 7 bases and J by 3 bases, with 8 bases between them. The chain's CDR3 is CASTGETDTQYF. CDR3 DNA: TGTGCCAGCACAGGGGAGACAGATACGCAGTATTTT.

This clone is a singleton in its sample. This chain joins TRBV5-4 and TRBJ1-4, with 7 bases matching TRBD1. CDR1 and CDR2 from the germline V gene are SGHNT and YYREEE (reference sequence). This CDR3 is 15 amino acids long. Germline trimming cut 2 bases from V and 7 bases from J; bases unmatched to any gene: 8. This CDR3 is CASSLRTGTVEKLFF. The CDR3 DNA sequence: TGTGCCAGCAGCTTACGAACAGGGACAGTTGAAAAACTGTTTTTT. The variable domain in full, with the rest retrieved from reference TRBV5-4 and TRBJ1-4, is ETGVTQSPTHLIKTRGQQVTLRCSSQSGHNTVSWYQQALGQGPQFIFQYYREEENGRGNFPPRFSGLQFPNYSSELNVNALELDDSALYLCASSLRTGTVEKLFFGSGTQLSVL.